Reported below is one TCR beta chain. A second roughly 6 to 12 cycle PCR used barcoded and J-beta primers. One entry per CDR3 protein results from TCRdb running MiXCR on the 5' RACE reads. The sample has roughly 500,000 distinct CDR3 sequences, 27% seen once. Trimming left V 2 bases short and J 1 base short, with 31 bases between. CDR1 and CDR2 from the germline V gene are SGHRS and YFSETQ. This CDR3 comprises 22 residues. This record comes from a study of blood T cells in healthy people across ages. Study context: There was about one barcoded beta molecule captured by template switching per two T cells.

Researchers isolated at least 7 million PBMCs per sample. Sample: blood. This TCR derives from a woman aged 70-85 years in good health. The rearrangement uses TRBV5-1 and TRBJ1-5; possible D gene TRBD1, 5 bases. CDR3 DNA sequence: TGCGCCAGCAGCTTCATACCACAGGCGCCCACAACAGAACACGGAAGCAATCAGCCCCAGCATTTT. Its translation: CASSFIPQAPTTEHGSNQPQHF.